A selection of T cell receptor beta chains follows, all from one sample in a study of blood T cell repertoires in COVID-19. Data came from immunoSEQ multiplex PCR; TCRdb stores just in-frame clones and leaves some out. The sample holds about 240,000 clones; about 83% are singletons and the top ten take about 3.9%. The sequenced material came from PBMCs or T cells enriched from blood (not recorded which). The receptor set was obtained from a woman aged 40 to 50 who had been exposed to COVID-19. Each CDR3 is given with its conserved first and last residue. The D gene is left open where the match is weak. Rows may omit the clone size; those that give it use once, few, many or a size class.

j_call: TRBJ2-7
v_call: TRBV27
clone_size: .
d_call: TRBD1
cdr3_aa: CASSWTGGTYEQYF
cdr3_nt: TGTGCCAGCAGTTGGACAGGGGGAACCTACGAGCAGTACTTC

j_call: TRBJ2-3
v_call: TRBV29-1
clone_size: .
d_call: .
cdr3_aa: CSVGHSTDTQYF
cdr3_nt: TGCAGCGTTGGACATAGCACAGATACGCAGTATTTT

j_call: TRBJ1-2
v_call: TRBV3-1/TRBV3-2
clone_size: .
d_call: .
cdr3_aa: CASSQVQARSYYGYTF
cdr3_nt: TGTGCCAGCAGCCAAGTCCAGGCCCGATCGTACTATGGCTACACCTTC

j_call: TRBJ2-2
v_call: TRBV19
clone_size: .
d_call: .
cdr3_aa: CASSIVTGELFF
cdr3_nt: TGTGCCAGTAGTATAGTAACCGGGGAGCTGTTTTTT

j_call: TRBJ2-2
v_call: TRBV19
clone_size: .
d_call: .
cdr3_aa: CASSIAKEYAGELFF
cdr3_nt: TGTGCCAGTAGTATCGCGAAGGAGTACGCCGGGGAGCTGTTTTTT

j_call: TRBJ2-3
v_call: TRBV5-1
clone_size: few
d_call: TRBD1
cdr3_aa: CASSWGLDRAPTDTQYF
cdr3_nt: TGCGCCAGCAGCTGGGGTCTAGACAGGGCCCCCACAGATACGCAGTATTTT

j_call: TRBJ1-1
v_call: TRBV10-3
clone_size: few
d_call: .
cdr3_aa: CAIREGETEAFF
cdr3_nt: TGTGCCATCCGGGAGGGAGAAACTGAAGCTTTCTTT

j_call: TRBJ2-5
v_call: TRBV10-3
clone_size: .
d_call: .
cdr3_aa: CAISRGEAEQTQYF
cdr3_nt: TGTGCCATCAGCCGCGGGGAGGCGGAGCAGACCCAGTACTTC

j_call: TRBJ2-7
v_call: TRBV7-9
clone_size: once
d_call: TRBD1
cdr3_aa: CASSLRDRGNEQYF
cdr3_nt: TGTGCCAGCAGCCTGCGGGACAGGGGTAACGAGCAGTACTTC

j_call: TRBJ1-1
v_call: TRBV27
clone_size: .
d_call: .
cdr3_aa: CASSFRQMNTEAFF
cdr3_nt: TGTGCCAGCAGTTTCCGACAGATGAACACTGAAGCTTTCTTT

j_call: TRBJ1-5
v_call: TRBV4-1
clone_size: .
d_call: TRBD1
cdr3_aa: CASSQWDRDSNQPQHF
cdr3_nt: TGCGCCAGCAGCCAATGGGACAGGGATAGCAATCAGCCCCAGCATTTT

j_call: TRBJ1-5
v_call: TRBV6-8
clone_size: .
d_call: TRBD1
cdr3_aa: CANPRGQGCNQPQHF
cdr3_nt: TGTGCCAACCCCCGGGGACAGGGTTGCAATCAGCCCCAGCATTTT

j_call: TRBJ2-4
v_call: TRBV5-1
clone_size: .
d_call: TRBD1
cdr3_aa: CASSRGQISPNIQYF
cdr3_nt: TGCGCCAGCAGCCGGGGACAGATCTCCCCAAACATTCAGTACTTC

j_call: TRBJ2-5
v_call: TRBV24-1
clone_size: .
d_call: .
cdr3_aa: CATSGAGDQETQYF
cdr3_nt: TGTGCCACCAGTGGTGCAGGGGACCAAGAGACCCAGTACTTC

j_call: TRBJ2-2
v_call: TRBV7-3
clone_size: .
d_call: TRBD2
cdr3_aa: CASSPQPGLVGTGELFF
cdr3_nt: TGTGCCAGCAGCCCACAACCGGGACTAGTGGGTACCGGGGAGCTGTTTTTT

j_call: TRBJ2-7
v_call: TRBV6-6
clone_size: .
d_call: .
cdr3_aa: CASSPVAYEQYF
cdr3_nt: TGTGCCAGCAGCCCGGTGGCCTACGAGCAGTACTTC

j_call: TRBJ1-3
v_call: TRBV5-1
clone_size: .
d_call: .
cdr3_aa: CASSLRGMVASGNTIYF
cdr3_nt: TGCGCCAGCAGCTTGAGGGGAATGGTTGCCTCTGGAAACACCATATATTTT

j_call: TRBJ1-2
v_call: TRBV6-5
clone_size: .
d_call: TRBD1
cdr3_aa: CASSADRASLYGYTF
cdr3_nt: TGTGCCAGCAGCGCTGACAGGGCTTCATTATATGGCTACACCTTC

j_call: TRBJ1-6
v_call: TRBV19
clone_size: .
d_call: .
cdr3_aa: CASSYGQLSSNSPLHF
cdr3_nt: TGTGCCAGTAGTTACGGACAGCTCTCCTCAAATTCACCCCTCCACTTT

j_call: TRBJ2-1
v_call: TRBV5-1
clone_size: .
d_call: TRBD2
cdr3_aa: CASSLAPRLAVYNEQFF
cdr3_nt: TGCGCCAGCAGCTTGGCCCCTCGACTAGCGGTCTACAATGAGCAGTTCTTC

j_call: TRBJ1-2
v_call: TRBV4-3
clone_size: .
d_call: TRBD1
cdr3_aa: CASSHSTGAPHGYTF
cdr3_nt: TGCGCCAGCAGCCATTCTACAGGGGCCCCCCATGGCTACACCTTC

j_call: TRBJ1-2
v_call: TRBV7-6
clone_size: .
d_call: .
cdr3_aa: CASSPGGGGEYGYTF
cdr3_nt: TGTGCCAGCAGCCCCGGCGGGGGTGGGGAGTATGGCTACACCTTC

j_call: TRBJ1-4
v_call: TRBV6-5
clone_size: few
d_call: TRBD1
cdr3_aa: CASKGQGATNEKLFF
cdr3_nt: TGTGCCAGCAAGGGACAGGGCGCAACTAATGAAAAACTGTTTTTT

j_call: TRBJ1-5
v_call: TRBV18
clone_size: .
d_call: .
cdr3_aa: CASSPNQGRNQPQHF
cdr3_nt: TGTGCCAGCTCTCCTAATCAGGGGCGCAATCAGCCCCAGCATTTT

j_call: TRBJ2-3
v_call: TRBV13
clone_size: .
d_call: .
cdr3_aa: CASSLRRPAGLSTDTQYF
cdr3_nt: TGTGCCAGCAGCCTGAGGCGTCCGGCAGGGCTTAGCACAGATACGCAGTATTTT

j_call: TRBJ1-3
v_call: TRBV3-1/TRBV3-2
clone_size: .
d_call: .
cdr3_aa: CASSPSGSGNTIYF
cdr3_nt: TGTGCCAGCAGCCCCAGTGGCTCTGGAAACACCATATATTTT

j_call: TRBJ2-5
v_call: TRBV7-2
clone_size: .
d_call: TRBD2
cdr3_aa: CASSASGTSGETQYF
cdr3_nt: TGTGCCAGCAGCGCCTCCGGGACTAGCGGGGAGACCCAGTACTTC

j_call: TRBJ1-4
v_call: TRBV18
clone_size: .
d_call: .
cdr3_aa: CASSPLGGREKLFF
cdr3_nt: TGTGCCAGCTCACCACTGGGAGGACGGGAAAAACTGTTTTTT

j_call: TRBJ1-4
v_call: TRBV7-9
clone_size: .
d_call: .
cdr3_aa: CASSRGEKLFF
cdr3_nt: TGTGCCAGCTCCCGGGGGGAAAAACTGTTTTTT

j_call: TRBJ1-1
v_call: TRBV11-2
clone_size: .
d_call: .
cdr3_aa: CASSSDTPFNTEAFF
cdr3_nt: TGTGCCAGCAGCTCGGACACCCCATTTAACACTGAAGCTTTCTTT

j_call: TRBJ2-5
v_call: TRBV6-2/TRBV6-3
clone_size: .
d_call: .
cdr3_aa: CASSYTVGLLGGTQYF
cdr3_nt: TGTGCCAGCAGTTACACCGTTGGACTTTTGGGTGGGACCCAGTACTTC

j_call: TRBJ1-6
v_call: TRBV4-2
clone_size: .
d_call: TRBD1
cdr3_aa: CASSQFRTGIYNSPLHF
cdr3_nt: TGTGCCAGCAGCCAATTTAGGACAGGAATCTATAATTCACCCCTCCACTTT

j_call: TRBJ2-5
v_call: TRBV18
clone_size: .
d_call: .
cdr3_aa: CASSLRSGQETQYF
cdr3_nt: TGTGCCAGCTCACTACGTAGCGGCCAAGAGACCCAGTACTTC

j_call: TRBJ1-2
v_call: TRBV6-5
clone_size: .
d_call: .
cdr3_aa: CASSYFGGQNGYTF
cdr3_nt: TGTGCCAGCAGTTACTTTGGGGGCCAAAATGGCTACACCTTC

j_call: TRBJ2-5
v_call: TRBV5-1
clone_size: .
d_call: .
cdr3_aa: CASSFLDSVKETQYF
cdr3_nt: TGCGCCAGCAGCTTTTTAGACAGTGTTAAAGAGACCCAGTACTTC

j_call: TRBJ2-2
v_call: TRBV2
clone_size: .
d_call: TRBD2
cdr3_aa: CASRGTSGGKTGELFF
cdr3_nt: TGTGCCAGCAGGGGAACTAGCGGGGGAAAGACCGGGGAGCTGTTTTTT

j_call: TRBJ1-3
v_call: TRBV7-8
clone_size: .
d_call: TRBD1
cdr3_aa: CASTADREGNTIYF
cdr3_nt: TGTGCCAGCACTGCCGACAGGGAAGGAAACACCATATATTTT

j_call: TRBJ1-4
v_call: TRBV3-1/TRBV3-2
clone_size: .
d_call: .
cdr3_aa: CASSQRHRANEKLFF
cdr3_nt: TGTGCCAGCAGCCAACGGCACAGGGCAAATGAAAAACTGTTTTTT

j_call: TRBJ1-5
v_call: TRBV10-3
clone_size: .
d_call: TRBD1
cdr3_aa: CAIILTGGRRNQPQHF
cdr3_nt: TGTGCCATCATCCTCACAGGGGGAAGGCGCAATCAGCCCCAGCATTTT

j_call: TRBJ2-5
v_call: TRBV3-1/TRBV3-2
clone_size: .
d_call: .
cdr3_aa: CASSQQEAGLQETQYF
cdr3_nt: TGTGCCAGCAGCCAACAAGAGGCAGGGCTCCAAGAGACCCAGTACTTC

j_call: TRBJ1-1
v_call: TRBV5-6
clone_size: .
d_call: TRBD1
cdr3_aa: CASSWGTGATEAFF
cdr3_nt: TGTGCCAGCAGCTGGGGGACAGGGGCCACTGAAGCTTTCTTT

j_call: TRBJ2-7
v_call: TRBV7-2
clone_size: few
d_call: TRBD1
cdr3_aa: CASSSDRGYSYEQYF
cdr3_nt: TGTGCCAGCAGCTCGGACAGGGGGTACTCCTACGAGCAGTACTTC

j_call: TRBJ2-3
v_call: TRBV28
clone_size: .
d_call: .
cdr3_aa: CASSFPIRGLSTDTQYF
cdr3_nt: TGTGCCAGCAGTTTCCCTATAAGAGGGCTTAGCACAGATACGCAGTATTTT

j_call: TRBJ2-3
v_call: TRBV29-1
clone_size: .
d_call: TRBD2
cdr3_aa: CSGTGLAGGRGDTQYF
cdr3_nt: TGCAGCGGGACCGGACTAGCGGGGGGCCGGGGGGATACGCAGTATTTT

j_call: TRBJ1-2
v_call: TRBV3-1/TRBV3-2
clone_size: .
d_call: .
cdr3_aa: CASSSQGLYGYTF
cdr3_nt: TGTGCCAGCAGCTCACAGGGTCTCTATGGCTACACCTTC

j_call: TRBJ2-2
v_call: TRBV2
clone_size: .
d_call: .
cdr3_aa: CASSQTPGFNTGELFF
cdr3_nt: TGTGCCAGCAGTCAGACCCCGGGGTTCAACACCGGGGAGCTGTTTTTT

j_call: TRBJ2-5
v_call: TRBV6-5
clone_size: .
d_call: TRBD1
cdr3_aa: CASRGTGKETQYF
cdr3_nt: TGTGCCAGCAGGGGGACAGGGAAGGAGACCCAGTACTTC

j_call: TRBJ2-6
v_call: TRBV3-1/TRBV3-2
clone_size: many
d_call: .
cdr3_aa: CASSPQFAGANVLTF
cdr3_nt: TGTGCCAGCAGCCCTCAGTTCGCTGGGGCCAACGTCCTGACTTTC

j_call: TRBJ2-3
v_call: TRBV5-1
clone_size: .
d_call: .
cdr3_aa: CASSFPGEADTQYF
cdr3_nt: TGCGCCAGCAGCTTCCCAGGGGAAGCAGATACGCAGTATTTT

j_call: TRBJ2-3
v_call: TRBV11-1
clone_size: .
d_call: .
cdr3_aa: CASSLGPDTQYF
cdr3_nt: TGTGCCAGCAGCTTAGGGCCAGATACGCAGTATTTT